The source of this T cell receptor (beta chain) is a study of blood T cell repertoires in COVID-19. The wider study: Samples representing acute and convalescent COVID-19 were sourced from the United States, Italy and Spain. Sources were T cells, B-cell-depleted T cells, or PBMCs; the material itself was cDNA or gDNA.

With 6 bases clipped from V and 1 base from J, the junction kept 4 bases outside the gene matches. This CDR3 contains 14 residues. The germline CDR1 and CDR2 sequences are MNHNY and SVGAGI (reference sequence). Original data processing: The assay estimated nucleated cells by amplifying reference gene primers. Assay used: immunoSEQ multiplex PCR; TCRdb lists only in-frame clones, some missing. V and J calls and clone size are those listed in that table; D and trimming were worked out from the DNA. The sample includes roughly 13,000 clones, 85% to 90% seen only once; the top ten take 2.5% to 3%. The chain has TRBV6-6 and TRBJ2-7; 9 nucleotides match TRBD1. Sample: peripheral blood. The receptor was derived from a human donor in a cohort sampled during active COVID-19. CDR3 nucleotides: TGTGCCAGCAGAACTGGACAGGGGTCCTACGAGCAGTACTTC. The encoded protein is CASRTGQGSYEQYF.